A single sample gave rise to the 30 T cell receptor beta chains below, sequenced in a study of blood T cell repertoires in COVID-19. TCRdb's table, derived via immunoSEQ multiplex PCR, lists solely in-frame clones and lacks some. The table lists 300,000 or so clones, 70% to 90% of them singletons, with around 6% in the top ten. The sequenced material came from PBMCs or T cells enriched from blood (not recorded which). These receptor sequences come from a woman in her twenties or thirties who had recovered from COVID-19.

This clone was counted only a few times. This sample also contains other DNA sequences that code for the same CDR3. CDR3 DNA sequence: TGTGCCAGCAGCCTACAGGGAATGAACACTGAAGCTTTCTTT. Protein product: CASSLQGMNTEAFF. This chain connects TRBV5-4 to TRBJ1-1; tentatively, D is TRBD1 (6 bases). The CDR3 contains 14 residues. V lost 4 bases and J 0 bases, leaving 10 bases between the germline ends. Germline V gives CDR1 SGHNT, CDR2 YYREEE (reference sequence).

The chain carries TRBV5-1 and TRBJ2-3, with D perhaps TRBD1 (7 bases). The CDR3 totals 15 residues. V gave up 6 bases and J gave up 1 base, with 15 bases separating them. Per the germline V gene, CDR1 is SGHRS and CDR2 is YFSETQ. DNA for the CDR3: TGCGCCAGCACCAGGGGGGAGTTCGGCACAGATACGCAGTATTTT. It yields the protein CASTRGEFGTDTQYF.

The genes are TRBV7-9 and TRBJ2-3; 7 nucleotides match TRBD2. The CDR3 extends over 16 amino acids. From germline, CDR1 is SEHNR and CDR2 FQNEAQ (reference sequence). The junction had 10 bases not matched to a gene; V was cut back by 5 bases and J by 2 bases. CDR3 DNA: TGTGCCAGCAGCACGGCTAGCGGAGGGGCCACAGATACGCAGTATTTT. Protein: CASSTASGGATDTQYF. The whole variable domain, remainder taken from reference TRBV7-9 and TRBJ2-3, is DTGVSQNPRHKITKRGQNVTFRCDPISEHNRLYWYRQTLGQGPEFLTYFQNEAQLEKSRLLSDRFSAERPKGSFSTLEIQRTEQGDSAMYLCASSTASGGATDTQYFGPGTRLTVL.

This chain links TRBV11-2 with TRBJ1-5; 11 bases align to TRBD1. Germline CDR1 is SGHAT and CDR2 is FQNNGV. The CDR3 loop spans 16 amino acids. V lost 5 bases, J lost 7 bases, and 10 bases stayed unmatched. CDR3 coding DNA: TGTGCCAGCAGCCGTGTACCGGGACAGGGGGGACAGCCCCAGCATTTT. The encoded protein is CASSRVPGQGGQPQHF. The whole variable domain, remainder taken from reference TRBV11-2 and TRBJ1-5, is EAGVAQSPRYKIIEKRQSVAFWCNPISGHATLYWYQQILGQGPKLLIQFQNNGVVDDSQLPKDRFSAERLKGVDSTLKIQPAKLEDSAVYLCASSRVPGQGGQPQHFGDGTRLSIL.

The genes are TRBV4-1 and TRBJ1-6; D call uncertain. This CDR3 has 17 residues. Looked up from germline, CDR1 is MGHRA and CDR2 is YSYEKL. The V end lost 0 bases, the J end lost 4 bases, and 13 bases lay between the germline ends. This CDR3 reads CASSQDLGRGYNSPLHF. CDR3 sequence (DNA): TGCGCCAGCAGCCAAGATTTAGGACGGGGATATAATTCACCCCTCCACTTT.

This chain uses TRBV30 with TRBJ1-6, with D possibly TRBD1 on 6 matching bases. V was cut by 0 bases and J by 7 bases, with 13 bases left in between. Germline CDR1 and CDR2: GTSNPN and SVGIG (reference sequence). The CDR3 length is 15 residues. The CDR3 protein is CAWSVQGPGNSPLHF. For the CDR3, the DNA is TGTGCCTGGAGTGTGCAGGGGCCGGGCAATTCACCCCTCCACTTT.

This clone was counted a single time. Here the CDR3 DNA reads TGTGCCAGCAGTTTAACAGGGGCGGGCGGTGGCTACACCTTC. Translating it yields CASSLTGAGGGYTF. The chain couples TRBV2 to TRBJ1-2, with 7 positions matching TRBD1. With 5 bases clipped from V and 7 bases from J, the junction kept 10 bases outside the gene matches. CDR3 length equals 14 residues. Per germline, CDR1 SNHLY and CDR2 FYNNEI.

J is TRBJ2-7 and V is TRBV11-2; 9 bases map to TRBD1. CDR3 length equals 15 residues. The trim removed 5 bases at V and 5 bases at J, leaving 10 bases unmatched. The germline V gene encodes CDR1 SGHAT and CDR2 FQNNGV. This chain's CDR3 is CASSPGTGPGDEQYF. In DNA form, the CDR3 reads TGTGCCAGCAGCCCGGGGACAGGGCCGGGGGACGAGCAGTACTTC.

This chain links TRBV6-1 with TRBJ1-5; D not certain. Germline V lookup: CDR1 MNHNS, CDR2 SASEGT. The V end lost 2 bases, the J end lost 7 bases, and 15 bases lay between the germline ends. The CDR3 runs 15 residues. CDR3 coding DNA: TGTGCCAGCAGTGAACAGGACGGGCGGGGACAGCCCCAGCATTTT. It codes for CASSEQDGRGQPQHF.

V and J are TRBV2 and TRBJ1-2, with D unclear. The CDR3 extends over 15 amino acids. Trimming stripped 3 bases from V and 4 bases from J, with 15 bases between. Germline V lookup: CDR1 SNHLY, CDR2 FYNNEI. For the CDR3, the DNA is TGTGCCAGCAGTGATTGGGGAGCACTTACCTATGGCTACACCTTC. This translates into CASSDWGALTYGYTF.

A remark on this clone: Distinct nucleotide sequences in the sample also encode this CDR3. The rearrangement links TRBV30 to TRBJ1-6; tentatively, D is TRBD1 (5 bases). Germline assignment: CDR1 GTSNPN and CDR2 SVGIG (reference sequence). V lost 2 bases and J 9 bases, leaving 8 bases between the germline ends. The CDR3 length is 12 residues. The CDR3 region is CAWSPGGSPLHF. CDR3 coding DNA: TGTGCCTGGAGTCCGGGGGGTTCACCCCTCCACTTT.

This sequence joins TRBV20-1 and TRBJ2-1; the D is unclear. Per germline, CDR1 DFQATT and CDR2 SNEGSKA (reference sequence). The ends were cut back, 3 bases at V and 1 base at J, with 16 bases in the middle. The CDR3 is 16 amino acids. DNA of the CDR3: TGCAGTGCTAGTAGTGCGGCGGTTCGGTCCTACAATGAGCAGTTCTTC. This sequence encodes CSASSAAVRSYNEQFF.

The chain links TRBV4-2 to TRBJ2-2, with TRBD1 matching 7 bases. The trim removed 0 bases at V and 5 bases at J, leaving 6 bases unmatched. This CDR3 is built from 16 residues. CDR1 LGHNA and CDR2 YNFKEQ come from the germline V gene. CDR3 in amino acids: CASSQDLTGATGELFF. The CDR3 DNA follows: TGTGCCAGCAGCCAAGATCTAACAGGGGCGACCGGGGAGCTGTTTTTT.

The V call is TRBV7-2, the J call TRBJ1-1; possibly TRBD1 for D (6 bases). Deletions cut 1 base from V and 4 bases from J, with 22 bases between. Germline loops: CDR1 SGHTA, CDR2 FQGNSA. The CDR3 extends over 18 amino acids. DNA for the CDR3: TGTGCCAGCAGCTTAGAGGGTGGGTTACAGGGAAGGGCCACTGAAGCTTTCTTT. Protein: CASSLEGGLQGRATEAFF.

The chain combines TRBV6-2 or TRBV6-3 with TRBJ1-2; 8 bases are shared with TRBD1. V dropped 4 bases and J dropped 10; count of bases not matched to a gene: 14. CDR1 is MNHEY, CDR2 SVGEGT, per germline. The CDR3 is 15 residues long. CDR3 region: CASSSHNTDRGVYTF. As DNA, the CDR3 is TGTGCCAGCAGTTCTCACAATACCGACAGGGGAGTCTACACCTTC.

The V call is TRBV6-5, the J call TRBJ1-2; 8 bases are shared with TRBD1. V lost 6 bases to trimming and J lost 11 bases; unmatched junction nucleotides: 11. Germline V lookup: CDR1 MNHEY, CDR2 SVGAGI. This CDR3 comprises 13 residues. Here the CDR3 reads CASSQDRGGKYTF. The CDR3 coding sequence is TGTGCCAGCAGCCAAGACAGGGGAGGGAAGTACACCTTC.

This clone was seen a few times. This sequence joins TRBV6-5 and TRBJ2-3, with 7 bases identical to TRBD1. Trimming removed 6 bases from V and 1 base from J; junction bases left unmatched: 4. There are 14 residues in the CDR3. Germline V gene data show CDR1 as MNHEY and CDR2 as SVGAGI. The CDR3 loop reads CASRKTGGTDTQYF. The CDR3 region has the DNA TGTGCCAGCAGAAAAACAGGGGGCACAGATACGCAGTATTTT.

The chain employs TRBV14 and TRBJ1-6; D is unresolved. The CDR3 has 15 residues. V lost 0 bases and J 7 bases, leaving 10 bases between the germline ends. Germline CDR1 reads SGHDN; CDR2 reads FVKESK. The CDR3 nucleotides read TGTGCCAGCAGCCAAGATGTGTCGGTAAATTCACCCCTCCACTTT. This gives the protein CASSQDVSVNSPLHF.

The CDR3 protein is CASSLRPKAGPTYEQYF. The DNA of the CDR3 is TGTGCCAGCAGCTTGAGGCCCAAAGCGGGCCCCACCTACGAGCAGTACTTC. The rearrangement uses TRBV11-3 and TRBJ2-7; D is possibly TRBD2 (6 bases). Germline-derived CDR1 and CDR2 are SGHNT and YENEEA. The length of the CDR3 is 17 residues. With 3 bases removed from V and 2 bases from J, the gap between germline ends came to 20 bases.

The chain uses TRBV9 and TRBJ1-1; a possible D gene is TRBD1 (5 bases). Per the germline V gene, CDR1 is SGDLS and CDR2 is YYNGEE. Trimming cost V 4 bases and J 4 bases, with 20 bases left between them. CDR3 length: 16 residues. The CDR3 nucleotides are TGTGCCAGCAGCCCCAACGTGGGAGTGGGGGGCACTGAAGCTTTCTTT. Protein sequence: CASSPNVGVGGTEAFF.

The chain carries TRBV18 and TRBJ1-1; perhaps TRBD1 as D (5 bases). CDR3 size: 14 residues. Germline CDR1 and CDR2: KGHSH and LQKENI. Trimming stripped 6 bases from V and 1 base from J, with 12 bases between. The CDR3: CASSVGGENTEAFF. The CDR3 bases are TGTGCCAGCTCGGTCGGGGGGGAGAACACTGAAGCTTTCTTT. Combining the CDR3 with reference TRBV18 and TRBJ1-1 gives the whole variable domain NAGVMQNPRHLVRRRGQEARLRCSPMKGHSHVYWYRQLPEEGLKFMVYLQKENIIDESGMPKERFSAEFPKEGPSILRIQQVVRGDSAAYFCASSVGGENTEAFFGQGTRLTVV.

V gene TRBV5-4 combines with J gene TRBJ2-5; the D is unclear. The CDR3 has 13 amino acids. Germline-derived CDR1 and CDR2 are SGHNT and YYREEE (reference sequence). V lost 3 bases, J lost 2 bases, and 8 bases lay in between. CDR3: CASSSGQQETQYF. The CDR3 DNA sequence: TGTGCCAGCAGCTCGGGTCAACAAGAGACCCAGTACTTC.

The CDR3 DNA follows: TGTGCCAGCAGCTTGGGACAGGGTTATGAAAAACTGTTTTTT. Residues: CASSLGQGYEKLFF. V usage is TRBV7-8 and J usage is TRBJ1-4; 9 bases match TRBD1. Germline CDR1 SGHVS, CDR2 FQNEAQ. Trimming removed 3 bases from V and 6 bases from J; junction bases left unmatched: 2. This CDR3 region has 14 residues.

The rearrangement links TRBV4-1 to TRBJ2-3; D may be TRBD2 (5 bases). Between the trimmed V and J ends, which lost 5 bases and 0 bases, there was a span of 12 bases. The length of the CDR3 is 15 residues. Germline V gene sequence: CDR1 MGHRA, CDR2 YSYEKL. The CDR3 bases are TGCGCCAGCAGCGCCCGGGATTTTAGCACAGATACGCAGTATTTT. Translation: CASSARDFSTDTQYF.

The V gene is TRBV7-2, the J gene TRBJ1-2, with TRBD1 identical over 9 bases. The V gene's germline CDR1 is SGHTA and CDR2 FQGNSA. The CDR3 is 15 amino acids. V lost 3 bases, J lost 7 bases, and 9 bases stayed unmatched. The CDR3 bases are TGTGCCAGCAGCTTTGTAGGACAGGGGTGGGGTGGCTACACCTTC. Amino acids: CASSFVGQGWGGYTF.

This clone has a handful of counts. The CDR3 coding sequence is TGTGCCAGCAGAGAACAGGGGTACAATAATTCACCCCTCCACTTT. Protein: CASREQGYNNSPLHF. V gene TRBV27 combines with J gene TRBJ1-6; TRBD1 aligns across 7 bases. The ends lost 6 bases at V and 5 bases at J; junction bases unmatched: 7. Germline V gene sequence: CDR1 MNHEY, CDR2 SMNVEV (reference sequence). The CDR3 spans 15 residues.

About this clone itself: Distinct nucleotide sequences in the sample also encode this CDR3. The chain links TRBV11-2 to TRBJ2-7; D is perhaps TRBD1 (6 bases). The germline gives CDR1 SGHAT, CDR2 FQNNGV. The CDR3 has 15 residues. The V end was cut by 1 base, the J end by 0 bases, with 10 bases between. The CDR3 DNA follows: TGTGCCAGCAGCTTAGGAGGGGGAAGCTCCTACGAGCAGTACTTC. Translation gives CASSLGGGSSYEQYF.

The chain is built from TRBV5-8 and TRBJ2-7, with D tentatively TRBD2 (6 bases). This CDR3 spans 13 amino acids. The ends were cut back, 4 bases at V and 7 bases at J, with 15 bases in the middle. Germline CDR1 SGHTS, CDR2 YDEGEE. CDR3 region: CASSHGTQREQYF. The CDR3 coding sequence is TGTGCCAGCAGCCACGGGACTCAGCGGGAGCAGTACTTC.

The chain joins TRBV4-1 to TRBJ2-5; 11 nucleotides agree with TRBD2. The CDR3 loop spans 16 amino acids. CDR1 is MGHRA, CDR2 YSYEKL, per germline. The V gene end was trimmed by 2 bases and the J gene end by 5 bases; junction bases not matched to a gene: 7. The CDR3 protein is CASSQSIAGGLETQYF. The CDR3, as DNA: TGCGCCAGCAGCCAATCCATAGCGGGGGGGCTTGAGACCCAGTACTTC.

V usage is TRBV19 and J usage is TRBJ2-7; D perhaps matches TRBD1 (7 bases). CDR1 is LNHDA, CDR2 SQIVND, per germline (reference sequence). V gave up 7 bases and J gave up 2 bases, with 15 bases separating them. The CDR3 length is 14 residues. The CDR3 DNA reads as TGTGCCAGTACGCGGGGTGGGACAGCCTACGAGCAGTACTTC. Translated, it gives CASTRGGTAYEQYF.